This TCR beta chain was identified in a study of lymphopenia after photon versus proton radiotherapy. Study findings and constraints: Larger post-nadir TCR diversity loss correlated inversely with survival in deceased patients. Proton therapy kept repertoires fairly stable, unlike photons, which gained effector/memory cells. Survival link was tested only in deceased patients; proton benefit remains a possibility. Oligoclonal CD8+ Temra expansion after nadir drove photon patients' diversity drop.

V gave up 6 bases and J gave up 6 bases; unmatched junction bases: 11. This CDR3 region has 15 residues. Germline values: CDR1 MNHNY, CDR2 SVGAGI (reference sequence). Sequencing used immunoSEQ multiplex PCR; TCRdb keeps in-frame clones, though not all of them. The data contain roughly 53,000 clones, around 83% of them singletons. As regards this clone: The antigen remains unidentified.

The clonotype originates from a man aged 45-65 years with gastric cancer. This chain joins TRBV6-6 and TRBJ2-7, with 10 bases fitting TRBD1. The specimen was peripheral blood, collected from a patient treated with photon-based radiotherapy. CDR3 region: CASRSLGTGDGEQYF. CDR3 nucleotides: TGTGCCAGCAGATCCCTCGGGACAGGGGATGGCGAGCAGTACTTC.